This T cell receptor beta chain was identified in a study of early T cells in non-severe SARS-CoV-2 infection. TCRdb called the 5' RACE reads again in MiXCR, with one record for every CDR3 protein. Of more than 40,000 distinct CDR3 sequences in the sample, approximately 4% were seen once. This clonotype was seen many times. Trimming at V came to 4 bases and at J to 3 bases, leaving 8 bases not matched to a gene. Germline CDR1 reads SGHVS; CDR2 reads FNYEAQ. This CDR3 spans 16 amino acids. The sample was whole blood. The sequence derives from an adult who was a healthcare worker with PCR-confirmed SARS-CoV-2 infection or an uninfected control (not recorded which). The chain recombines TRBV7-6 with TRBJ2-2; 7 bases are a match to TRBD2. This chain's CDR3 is CASSSRLASDTGELFF. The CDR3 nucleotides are TGTGCCAGCAGCTCTCGACTAGCTTCTGACACCGGGGAGCTGTTTTTT.